The rows below give T cell receptor beta chains drawn from one sample of a study of blood T cell repertoires in COVID-19. Produced via immunoSEQ multiplex PCR; TCRdb's table is partial and in-frame only. Seen here are 150,000 to 200,000 clones, 88% observed once, and the top ten hold roughly 9%. The sequenced sample was PBMCs or T cells enriched from blood (not recorded which). These receptors all stem from a woman under 30 who had recovered from COVID-19. CDR3s include the opening cysteine and the closing phenylalanine or tryptophan. Fields, in order: J gene, V gene, D gene, clone size, CDR3 protein, CDR3 DNA. D genes are given only for firm matches. For some rows the clone size is stated as once, few or many, or as a class when expanded; others skip it.

J gene: TRBJ1-3; V gene: TRBV5-5; D gene: -; clone size: -; CDR3 protein: CASSLGPNSGNTIYF; CDR3 DNA: TGTGCCAGCAGCTTGGGGCCGAACTCTGGAAACACCATATATTTT
J gene: TRBJ1-5; V gene: TRBV28; D gene: TRBD1; clone size: once; CDR3 protein: CASSLGYRGDGNQPQHF; CDR3 DNA: TGTGCCAGCAGTTTAGGTTACAGGGGTGATGGCAATCAGCCCCAGCATTTT
J gene: TRBJ2-3; V gene: TRBV7-6; D gene: TRBD2; clone size: -; CDR3 protein: CASSPGLAGSTDTQYF; CDR3 DNA: TGTGCCAGCAGCCCCGGACTAGCGGGGAGCACAGATACGCAGTATTTT
J gene: TRBJ2-5; V gene: TRBV24-1; D gene: TRBD1; clone size: few; CDR3 protein: CATSRQGALGETQYF; CDR3 DNA: TGTGCCACCAGTCGTCAGGGGGCATTAGGAGAGACCCAGTACTTC
J gene: TRBJ1-2; V gene: TRBV11-2; D gene: -; clone size: -; CDR3 protein: CASSLEAGSYGYTF; CDR3 DNA: TGTGCCAGCAGCTTAGAAGCAGGCTCCTATGGCTACACCTTC
J gene: TRBJ1-2; V gene: TRBV7-9; D gene: -; clone size: -; CDR3 protein: CASRGGGYGYTF; CDR3 DNA: TGTGCCAGCAGAGGGGGGGGCTATGGCTACACCTTC
J gene: TRBJ2-2; V gene: TRBV28; D gene: TRBD2; clone size: -; CDR3 protein: CASSPPGRDPTGELFF; CDR3 DNA: TGTGCCAGCAGCCCCCCCGGGAGGGATCCCACCGGGGAGCTGTTTTTT
J gene: TRBJ1-6; V gene: TRBV4-1; D gene: -; clone size: -; CDR3 protein: CASMGEDRIGNSPLHF; CDR3 DNA: TGCGCCAGCATGGGAGAAGACCGGATAGGGAATTCACCCCTCCACTTT
J gene: TRBJ2-3; V gene: TRBV30; D gene: -; clone size: -; CDR3 protein: CAWSRFADTQYF; CDR3 DNA: TGTGCCTGGAGCCGGTTCGCCGATACGCAGTATTTT
J gene: TRBJ2-5; V gene: TRBV2; D gene: -; clone size: -; CDR3 protein: CASSLAALETQYF; CDR3 DNA: TGTGCCAGCTCTTTAGCAGCCCTAGAGACCCAGTACTTC
J gene: TRBJ2-1; V gene: TRBV11-2; D gene: -; clone size: -; CDR3 protein: CASSFARSSYNEQFF; CDR3 DNA: TGTGCCAGCAGCTTCGCGCGGAGCTCCTACAATGAGCAGTTCTTC
J gene: TRBJ2-1; V gene: TRBV25-1; D gene: -; clone size: -; CDR3 protein: CASARGSEQFF; CDR3 DNA: TGTGCCAGCGCCAGGGGCTCTGAGCAGTTCTTC
J gene: TRBJ2-1; V gene: TRBV27; D gene: TRBD1; clone size: -; CDR3 protein: CASSLRQGANNEQFF; CDR3 DNA: TGTGCCAGCAGTTTGAGACAGGGGGCGAACAATGAGCAGTTCTTC
J gene: TRBJ1-3; V gene: TRBV12-3/TRBV12-4; D gene: -; clone size: once; CDR3 protein: CASSSHGGNTIYF; CDR3 DNA: TGTGCCAGCAGTTCCCACGGGGGGAACACCATATATTTT
J gene: TRBJ1-4; V gene: TRBV9; D gene: TRBD1; clone size: -; CDR3 protein: CASSQGAHTNEKLFF; CDR3 DNA: TGTGCCAGCAGCCAGGGGGCCCACACTAATGAAAAACTGTTTTTT
J gene: TRBJ1-3; V gene: TRBV10-1; D gene: -; clone size: -; CDR3 protein: CASSPPRGKGNTIYF; CDR3 DNA: TGCGCCAGCAGCCCTCCTCGGGGTAAGGGAAACACCATATATTTT
J gene: TRBJ1-4; V gene: TRBV2; D gene: -; clone size: once; CDR3 protein: CASSESLATNEKLFF; CDR3 DNA: TGTGCCAGCAGTGAGTCCCTTGCAACTAATGAAAAACTGTTTTTT
J gene: TRBJ1-1; V gene: TRBV4-1; D gene: -; clone size: -; CDR3 protein: CASLGRGGTEAFF; CDR3 DNA: TGCGCCAGCCTGGGCCGGGGAGGCACTGAAGCTTTCTTT
J gene: TRBJ2-1; V gene: TRBV19; D gene: -; clone size: -; CDR3 protein: CASSRREPHEQFF; CDR3 DNA: TGTGCCAGTAGTAGAAGGGAGCCCCATGAGCAGTTCTTC
J gene: TRBJ1-1; V gene: TRBV3-1/TRBV3-2; D gene: TRBD1; clone size: -; CDR3 protein: CASSQRPRDRGNTEAFF; CDR3 DNA: TGTGCCAGCAGCCAACGGCCACGGGACAGGGGAAACACTGAAGCTTTCTTT
J gene: TRBJ2-7; V gene: TRBV4-3; D gene: -; clone size: -; CDR3 protein: CASSQDWQDYEQYF; CDR3 DNA: TGCGCCAGCAGCCAAGACTGGCAGGACTACGAGCAGTACTTC
J gene: TRBJ2-2; V gene: TRBV28; D gene: -; clone size: -; CDR3 protein: CASSSPGRGAGELFF; CDR3 DNA: TGTGCCAGCAGTTCCCCCGGGAGAGGGGCCGGGGAGCTGTTTTTT
J gene: TRBJ1-3; V gene: TRBV18; D gene: -; clone size: -; CDR3 protein: CASSSAGNSGNTIYF; CDR3 DNA: TGTGCCAGCTCATCCGCAGGCAACTCTGGAAACACCATATATTTT
J gene: TRBJ2-1; V gene: TRBV5-1; D gene: TRBD2; clone size: -; CDR3 protein: CASSLGGTSGTYNEQFF; CDR3 DNA: TGCGCCAGCAGCTTGGGGGGGACTAGCGGGACCTACAATGAGCAGTTCTTC
J gene: TRBJ2-1; V gene: TRBV18; D gene: -; clone size: -; CDR3 protein: CASSPETYNEQFF; CDR3 DNA: TGTGCCAGCTCACCAGAGACTTACAATGAGCAGTTCTTC
J gene: TRBJ1-2; V gene: TRBV6-5; D gene: -; clone size: few; CDR3 protein: CASSYVSGSGYTF; CDR3 DNA: TGTGCCAGCAGTTACGTTTCGGGGTCTGGCTACACCTTC
J gene: TRBJ2-7; V gene: TRBV13; D gene: -; clone size: -; CDR3 protein: CASSSVDGEQYF; CDR3 DNA: TGTGCCAGCAGCTCGGTTGATGGCGAGCAGTACTTC
J gene: TRBJ2-7; V gene: TRBV29-1; D gene: -; clone size: few; CDR3 protein: CSTEDGSSYEQYF; CDR3 DNA: TGCAGCACTGAAGATGGGAGCTCCTACGAGCAGTACTTC
J gene: TRBJ2-7; V gene: TRBV4-3; D gene: -; clone size: few; CDR3 protein: CASSQEYRPSYEQYF; CDR3 DNA: TGCGCCAGCAGCCAAGAGTACAGGCCTTCCTACGAGCAGTACTTC
J gene: TRBJ1-3; V gene: TRBV28; D gene: -; clone size: -; CDR3 protein: CASSLPGIASGNTIYF; CDR3 DNA: TGTGCCAGCAGTTTGCCGGGTATCGCTTCTGGAAACACCATATATTTT
J gene: TRBJ1-2; V gene: TRBV7-4; D gene: TRBD1; clone size: -; CDR3 protein: CASSLGDRAAYGYTF; CDR3 DNA: TGTGCCAGCAGCTTAGGGGACAGGGCTGCCTATGGCTACACCTTC
J gene: TRBJ2-7; V gene: TRBV11-2; D gene: TRBD1; clone size: -; CDR3 protein: CASSPGTGEAYEQYF; CDR3 DNA: TGTGCCAGCAGCCCAGGGACAGGGGAAGCCTACGAGCAGTACTTC
J gene: TRBJ1-6; V gene: TRBV2; D gene: TRBD1; clone size: -; CDR3 protein: CASRGQSPNSPLHF; CDR3 DNA: TGTGCCAGCAGGGGACAGTCCCCTAATTCACCCCTCCACTTT
J gene: TRBJ2-7; V gene: TRBV30; D gene: TRBD2; clone size: -; CDR3 protein: CAWSAWTSGTNSHHEQYF; CDR3 DNA: TGTGCCTGGAGTGCATGGACTAGCGGGACCAATTCCCACCACGAGCAGTACTTC
J gene: TRBJ2-7; V gene: TRBV7-3; D gene: -; clone size: -; CDR3 protein: CASSLGGSEQYF; CDR3 DNA: TGTGCCAGCAGCTTAGGAGGGAGCGAGCAGTACTTC
J gene: TRBJ1-4; V gene: TRBV5-3; D gene: TRBD1; clone size: -; CDR3 protein: CARRDGQGIPYNEKLFF; CDR3 DNA: TGTGCCAGAAGAGACGGACAGGGGATTCCCTATAATGAAAAACTGTTTTTT
J gene: TRBJ2-2; V gene: TRBV20-1; D gene: TRBD2; clone size: -; CDR3 protein: CSASTASGSWAGELFF; CDR3 DNA: TGCAGTGCTAGTACGGCTAGCGGGAGTTGGGCCGGGGAGCTGTTTTTT
J gene: TRBJ1-1; V gene: TRBV4-1; D gene: -; clone size: few; CDR3 protein: CASSRALNREKNTEAFF; CDR3 DNA: TGCGCCAGCAGCCGCGCTCTTAACAGGGAGAAGAACACTGAAGCTTTCTTT
J gene: TRBJ2-3; V gene: TRBV20-1; D gene: TRBD2; clone size: -; CDR3 protein: CSASSVAGGTDTQYF; CDR3 DNA: TGCAGTGCTAGTTCGGTAGCGGGGGGCACAGATACGCAGTATTTT
J gene: TRBJ2-1; V gene: TRBV5-4; D gene: TRBD2; clone size: -; CDR3 protein: CASSLDPGGVNEQFF; CDR3 DNA: TGTGCCAGCAGCTTGGACCCGGGGGGGGTTAATGAGCAGTTCTTC
J gene: TRBJ2-1; V gene: TRBV10-1; D gene: -; clone size: few; CDR3 protein: CASSDTDYEHNEQFF; CDR3 DNA: TGCGCCAGCAGTGATACGGACTACGAACACAATGAGCAGTTCTTC
J gene: TRBJ2-5; V gene: TRBV6-6; D gene: -; clone size: -; CDR3 protein: CASRQGSLDQETQYF; CDR3 DNA: TGTGCCAGCAGGCAGGGGAGCCTGGACCAAGAGACCCAGTACTTC
J gene: TRBJ2-3; V gene: TRBV9; D gene: -; clone size: -; CDR3 protein: CASSLRRGSGGTDTQYF; CDR3 DNA: TGTGCCAGCAGCCTCAGGAGAGGTAGCGGCGGCACAGATACGCAGTATTTT
J gene: TRBJ1-3; V gene: TRBV7-2; D gene: -; clone size: -; CDR3 protein: CASSLGGGPGNTIYF; CDR3 DNA: TGTGCCAGCAGCTTAGGGGGGGGCCCTGGAAACACCATATATTTT
J gene: TRBJ2-7; V gene: TRBV14; D gene: -; clone size: once; CDR3 protein: CASSPRDTPYEQYF; CDR3 DNA: TGTGCCAGCAGCCCCCGGGACACCCCCTACGAGCAGTACTTC
J gene: TRBJ2-1; V gene: TRBV6-5; D gene: -; clone size: -; CDR3 protein: CASSSPGGGGGHEQFF; CDR3 DNA: TGTGCCAGCAGTTCACCGGGAGGGGGCGGGGGGCATGAGCAGTTCTTC
J gene: TRBJ1-4; V gene: TRBV6-5; D gene: -; clone size: once; CDR3 protein: CASKRPGHRNEKLFF; CDR3 DNA: TGTGCCAGCAAAAGACCGGGACACAGAAATGAAAAACTGTTTTTT
J gene: TRBJ2-7; V gene: TRBV4-3; D gene: TRBD1; clone size: -; CDR3 protein: CASSQDRLRQGPYEQYF; CDR3 DNA: TGCGCCAGCAGCCAAGACCGGCTGAGACAGGGCCCCTACGAGCAGTACTTC
J gene: TRBJ2-7; V gene: TRBV11-1; D gene: -; clone size: -; CDR3 protein: CASKLDSHEQYF; CDR3 DNA: TGTGCCAGCAAGCTCGACAGCCACGAGCAGTACTTC
J gene: TRBJ1-1; V gene: TRBV28; D gene: TRBD1; clone size: -; CDR3 protein: CASSPGTGWDGLAFF; CDR3 DNA: TGTGCCAGCAGTCCCGGGACAGGTTGGGATGGTTTGGCTTTCTTT
J gene: TRBJ1-2; V gene: TRBV28; D gene: -; clone size: -; CDR3 protein: CASSFELWGYTF; CDR3 DNA: TGTGCCAGCAGTTTCGAACTGTGGGGCTACACCTTC
J gene: TRBJ1-2; V gene: TRBV6-6; D gene: -; clone size: -; CDR3 protein: CASSRERVGGGYTF; CDR3 DNA: TGTGCCAGCAGTCGGGAGCGGGTGGGTGGTGGCTACACCTTC
J gene: TRBJ2-7; V gene: TRBV5-1; D gene: -; clone size: -; CDR3 protein: CASSLEIDSSYEQYF; CDR3 DNA: TGCGCCAGCAGCTTGGAGATAGACTCATCCTACGAGCAGTACTTC
J gene: TRBJ2-3; V gene: TRBV6-2/TRBV6-3; D gene: TRBD2; clone size: once; CDR3 protein: CASSYSKYLAVTDTQYF; CDR3 DNA: TGTGCCAGCAGTTACTCGAAGTACCTAGCGGTGACAGATACGCAGTATTTT
J gene: TRBJ2-7; V gene: TRBV10-2; D gene: -; clone size: -; CDR3 protein: CASSESASPEEQYF; CDR3 DNA: TGCGCCAGCAGTGAGAGTGCTTCCCCTGAGGAGCAGTACTTC
J gene: TRBJ1-5; V gene: TRBV28; D gene: -; clone size: -; CDR3 protein: CASSPGLYQPQHF; CDR3 DNA: TGTGCCAGCAGCCCGGGACTGTATCAGCCCCAGCATTTT
J gene: TRBJ2-3; V gene: TRBV6-5; D gene: -; clone size: once; CDR3 protein: CASSFNLGTSTDTQYF; CDR3 DNA: TGTGCCAGCAGTTTCAACCTAGGAACTAGCACAGATACGCAGTATTTT